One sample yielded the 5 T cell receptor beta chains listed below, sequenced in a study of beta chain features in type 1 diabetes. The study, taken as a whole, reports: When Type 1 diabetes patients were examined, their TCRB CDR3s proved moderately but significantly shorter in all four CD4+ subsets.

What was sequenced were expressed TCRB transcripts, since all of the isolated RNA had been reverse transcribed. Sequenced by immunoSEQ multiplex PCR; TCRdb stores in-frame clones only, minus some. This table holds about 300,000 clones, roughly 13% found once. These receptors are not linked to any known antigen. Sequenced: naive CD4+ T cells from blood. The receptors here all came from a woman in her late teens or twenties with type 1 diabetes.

This chain's CDR3 is CASGQRSYTDTQYF. CDR3 nucleotides: TGTGCCAGCGGACAGCGGAGTTACACAGATACGCAGTATTTT. The gene calls are TRBV11-3 and TRBJ2-3; D is possibly TRBD1 (6 bases). Germline CDR1 and CDR2: SGHNT and YENEEA. This CDR3 spans 14 amino acids. The V and J ends lost 8 bases and 2 bases respectively, with 14 bases between them.

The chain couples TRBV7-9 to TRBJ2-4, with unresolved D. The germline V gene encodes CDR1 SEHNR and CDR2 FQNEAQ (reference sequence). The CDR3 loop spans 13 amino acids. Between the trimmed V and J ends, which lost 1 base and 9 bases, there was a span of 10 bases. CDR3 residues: CASSLDTEGIQYF. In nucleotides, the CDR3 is TGTGCCAGCAGCTTAGACACAGAAGGCATTCAGTACTTC.

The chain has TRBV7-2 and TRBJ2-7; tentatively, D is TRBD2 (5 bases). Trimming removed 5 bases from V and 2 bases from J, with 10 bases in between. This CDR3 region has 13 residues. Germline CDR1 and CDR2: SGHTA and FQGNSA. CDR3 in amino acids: CASSGSSTYEQYF. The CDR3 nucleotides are TGTGCCAGCAGCGGGAGTTCTACCTACGAGCAGTACTTC.

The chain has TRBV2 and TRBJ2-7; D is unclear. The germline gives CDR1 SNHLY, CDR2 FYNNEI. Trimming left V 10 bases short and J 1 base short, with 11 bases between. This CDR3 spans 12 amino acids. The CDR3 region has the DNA TGTGCCACCGGGTCATTTTCCTACGAGCAGTACTTC. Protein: CATGSFSYEQYF.

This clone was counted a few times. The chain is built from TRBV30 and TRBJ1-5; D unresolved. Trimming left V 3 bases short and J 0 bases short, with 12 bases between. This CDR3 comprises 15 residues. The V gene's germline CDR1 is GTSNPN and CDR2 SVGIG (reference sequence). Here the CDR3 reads CAWSGSTASNQPQHF. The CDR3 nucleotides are TGTGCCTGGAGCGGGTCGACCGCTAGCAATCAGCCCCAGCATTTT.